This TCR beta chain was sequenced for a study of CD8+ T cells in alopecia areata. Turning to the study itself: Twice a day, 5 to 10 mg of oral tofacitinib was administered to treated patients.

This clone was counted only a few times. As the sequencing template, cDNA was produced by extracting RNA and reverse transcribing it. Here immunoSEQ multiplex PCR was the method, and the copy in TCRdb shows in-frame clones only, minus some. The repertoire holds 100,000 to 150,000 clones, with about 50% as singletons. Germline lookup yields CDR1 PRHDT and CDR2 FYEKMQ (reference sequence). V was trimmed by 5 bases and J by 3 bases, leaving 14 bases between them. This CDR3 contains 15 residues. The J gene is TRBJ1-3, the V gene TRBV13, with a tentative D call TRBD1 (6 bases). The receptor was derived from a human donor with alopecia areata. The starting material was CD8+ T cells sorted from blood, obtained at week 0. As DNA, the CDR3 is TGTGCCAGCAGCCCCCGGACAGAGTTTGGAAACACCATATATTTT. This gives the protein CASSPRTEFGNTIYF.